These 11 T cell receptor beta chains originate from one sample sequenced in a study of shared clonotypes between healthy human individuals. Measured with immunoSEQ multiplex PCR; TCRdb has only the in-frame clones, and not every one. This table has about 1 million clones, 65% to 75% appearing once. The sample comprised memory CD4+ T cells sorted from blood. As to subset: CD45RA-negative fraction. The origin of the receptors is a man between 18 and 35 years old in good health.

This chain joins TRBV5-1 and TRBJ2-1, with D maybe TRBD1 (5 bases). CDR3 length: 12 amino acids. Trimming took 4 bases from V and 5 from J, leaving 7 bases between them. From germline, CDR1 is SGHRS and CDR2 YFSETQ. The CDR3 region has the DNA TGCGCCAGCAGCGCCAGGGACAATGAGCAGTTCTTC. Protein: CASSARDNEQFF. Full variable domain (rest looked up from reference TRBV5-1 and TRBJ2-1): KAGVTQTPRYLIKTRGQQVTLSCSPISGHRSVSWYQQTPGQGLQFLFEYFSETQRNKGNFPGRFSGRQFSNSRSEMNVSTLELGDSALYLCASSARDNEQFFGPGTRLTVL.

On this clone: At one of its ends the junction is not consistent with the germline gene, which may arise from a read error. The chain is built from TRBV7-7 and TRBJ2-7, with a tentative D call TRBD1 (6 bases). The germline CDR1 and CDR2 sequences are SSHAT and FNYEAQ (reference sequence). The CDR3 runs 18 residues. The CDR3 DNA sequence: TGTGCTAGCAGCTTATCGGGACACTTAATGGGGCGCTCCTACGAGCAGTACTTC. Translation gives CASSLSGHLMGRSYEQYF. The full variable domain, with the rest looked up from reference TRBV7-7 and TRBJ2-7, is GAGVSQSPRYKVTKRGQDVTLRCDPISSHATLYWYQQALGQGPEFLTYFNYEAQPDKSGLPSDRFSAERPEGSISTLTIQRTEQRDSAMYRCASSLSGHLMGRSYEQYFGPGTRLTVT.

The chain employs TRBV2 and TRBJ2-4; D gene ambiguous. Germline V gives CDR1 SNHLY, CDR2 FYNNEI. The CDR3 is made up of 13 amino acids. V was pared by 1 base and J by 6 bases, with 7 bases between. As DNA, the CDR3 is TGTGCCAGCAGTGAAGGGACGGGAAACATTCAGTACTTC. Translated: CASSEGTGNIQYF. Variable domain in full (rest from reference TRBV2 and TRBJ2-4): EPEVTQTPSHQVTQMGQEVILRCVPISNHLYFYWYRQILGQKVEFLVSFYNNEISEKSEIFDDQFSVERPDGSNFTLKIRSTKLEDSAMYFCASSEGTGNIQYFGAGTRLSVL.

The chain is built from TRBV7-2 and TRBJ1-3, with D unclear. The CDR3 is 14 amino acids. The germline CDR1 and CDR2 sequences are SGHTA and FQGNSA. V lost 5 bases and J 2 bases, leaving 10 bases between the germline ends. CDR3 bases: TGTGCCAGCAGCCCCAGACCGGCTGGAAACACCATATATTTT. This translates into CASSPRPAGNTIYF.

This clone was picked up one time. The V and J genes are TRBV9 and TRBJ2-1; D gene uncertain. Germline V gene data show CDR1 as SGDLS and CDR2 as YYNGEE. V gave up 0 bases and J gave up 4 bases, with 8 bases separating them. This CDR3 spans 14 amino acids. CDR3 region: CASSVDTAYNEQFF. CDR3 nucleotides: TGTGCCAGCAGCGTAGATACAGCTTACAATGAGCAGTTCTTC.

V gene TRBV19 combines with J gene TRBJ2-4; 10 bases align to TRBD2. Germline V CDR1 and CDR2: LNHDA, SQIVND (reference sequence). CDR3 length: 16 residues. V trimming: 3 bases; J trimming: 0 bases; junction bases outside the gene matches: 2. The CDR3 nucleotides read TGTGCCAGTAGTATCCTAGCGGGAGTAGCCAAAAACATTCAGTACTTC. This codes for CASSILAGVAKNIQYF.

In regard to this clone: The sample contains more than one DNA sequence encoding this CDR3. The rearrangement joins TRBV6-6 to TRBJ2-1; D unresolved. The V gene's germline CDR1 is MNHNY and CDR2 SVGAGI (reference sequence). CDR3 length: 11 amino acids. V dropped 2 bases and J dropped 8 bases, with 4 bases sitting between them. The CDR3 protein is CASSYGYEQFF. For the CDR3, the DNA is TGTGCCAGCAGTTACGGTTATGAGCAGTTCTTC.

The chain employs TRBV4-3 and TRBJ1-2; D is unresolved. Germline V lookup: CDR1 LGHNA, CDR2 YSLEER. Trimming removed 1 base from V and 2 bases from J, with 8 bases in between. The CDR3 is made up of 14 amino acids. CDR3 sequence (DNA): TGCGCCAGCAGCCAAGCTACGGGGAACTATGGCTACACCTTC. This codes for CASSQATGNYGYTF.

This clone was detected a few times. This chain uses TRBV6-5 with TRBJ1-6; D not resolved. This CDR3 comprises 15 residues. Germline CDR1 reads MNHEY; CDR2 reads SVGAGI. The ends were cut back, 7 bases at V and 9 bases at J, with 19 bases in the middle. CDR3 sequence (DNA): TGTGCCAGCACCATCGGCGGTCGAGGTGGTTCACCCCTCCACTTT. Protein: CASTIGGRGGSPLHF.

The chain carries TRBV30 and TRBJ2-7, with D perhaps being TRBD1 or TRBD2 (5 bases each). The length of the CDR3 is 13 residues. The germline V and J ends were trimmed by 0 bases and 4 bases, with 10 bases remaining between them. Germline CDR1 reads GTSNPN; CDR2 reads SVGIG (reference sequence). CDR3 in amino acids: CAWSVGELYEQYF. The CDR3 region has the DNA TGTGCCTGGAGTGTGGGGGAACTTTACGAGCAGTACTTC.

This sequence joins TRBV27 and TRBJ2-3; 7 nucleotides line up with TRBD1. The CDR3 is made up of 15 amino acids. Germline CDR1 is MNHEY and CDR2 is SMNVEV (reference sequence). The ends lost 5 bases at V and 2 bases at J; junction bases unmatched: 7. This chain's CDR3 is CASSRPGQITDTQYF. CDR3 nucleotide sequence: TGTGCCAGCAGTCGCCCGGGACAGATCACAGATACGCAGTATTTT.